The 25 T cell receptor beta chains in this list originate from one sample, sequenced in a study of T cells after yellow fever vaccination. Using its own MiXCR run on the 5' RACE reads, TCRdb lists one record per CDR3 protein. The sample has approximately 180,000 distinct CDR3 sequences, approximately 6.2% seen once. The sequencing here drew on CD4+ T cells sorted from PBMCs, taken on the day of the first yellow fever vaccination. These receptors were obtained from a man aged 18 to 30 who received the YFV17D yellow fever vaccine.

In its sample, this clonotype was seen many times. The V and J genes are TRBV6-1 and TRBJ2-7, with D maybe TRBD1 (6 bases). The V gene lost 4 bases and the J gene lost 3 bases, with 16 bases spanning the gap. Germline CDR1 reads MNHNS; CDR2 reads SASEGT. The CDR3 is 15 amino acids. In DNA form, the CDR3 reads TGTGCCAGCAGTGGTACAGGGACCTCGCACTACGAGCAGTACTTC. Its protein is CASSGTGTSHYEQYF.

This clonotype was counted a few times. V usage is TRBV25-1 and J usage is TRBJ1-4, with no clear D. The CDR3 totals 13 residues. Looked up from germline, CDR1 is MGHDK and CDR2 is SYGVNS. Trimming took 6 bases from V and 8 from J, leaving 13 bases between them. The CDR3 sequence is CASRKGVREKLFF. The DNA for the CDR3 is TGTGCCAGCAGGAAGGGTGTAAGGGAAAAACTGTTTTTT.

This clonotype was picked up many times. V is TRBV24-1 and J is TRBJ2-3, with D possibly being TRBD1 (6 bases). Germline CDR1 KGHDR, CDR2 SFDVKD. The CDR3 spans 12 residues. The germline V and J ends were trimmed by 10 bases and 3 bases, with 10 bases remaining between them. Written as DNA, the CDR3 is TGTGCCACGGCAGGGGTGACAGATACGCAGTATTTT. Translating it yields CATAGVTDTQYF.

As for this clonotype: This could be a read error, since a much larger clone is one nucleotide away. CDR3 amino acids: CASIVGVNTEAFF. The DNA of the CDR3 is TGTGCCAGCATCGTAGGAGTGAACACTGAAGCTTTCTTT. The chain carries TRBV9 and TRBJ1-1; D not certain. CDR1 and CDR2 (germline): SGDLS, YYNGEE. The CDR3 is made up of 13 amino acids.

The CDR3 is CATSGQAALHF. As DNA, the CDR3 is TGTGCCACCAGCGGACAGGCTGCCCTCCACTTT. The rearrangement uses TRBV15 and TRBJ1-6; 7 bases are a match to TRBD1. CDR1 and CDR2 (germline): LNHNV, YYDKDF (reference sequence). V was clipped by 5 bases and J by 14 bases; unmatched bases: 3. The CDR3 extends over 11 amino acids. Looking up the rest from reference TRBV15 and TRBJ1-6 gives the full variable domain: DAMVIQNPRYQVTQFGKPVTLSCSQTLNHNVMYWYQQKSSQAPKLLFHYYDKDFNNEADTPDNFQSRRPNTSFCFLDIRSPGLGDTAMYLCATSGQAALHFGNGTRLTVT.

The sample holds many counts of this clonotype. This chain links TRBV12-3 or TRBV12-4 with TRBJ1-1; TRBD1 is a possible D gene (5 bases). The V gene lost 6 bases and the J gene lost 2 bases, with 7 bases spanning the gap. CDR3 length: 12 amino acids. The CDR3 here is CASSRTNTEAFF. The CDR3 DNA reads TGTGCCAGCAGCCGGACAAACACTGAAGCTTTCTTT.

The J gene is TRBJ2-5, the V gene TRBV6-2 or TRBV6-3; D is uncertain. The CDR3 sequence is 13 residues long. Deletions cut 10 bases from V and 1 base from J, with 13 bases between. Germline-derived CDR1 and CDR2 are MNHEY and SVGEGT. Written as DNA, the CDR3 is TGTGCCATTCGGACCCAGGCCCAAGAGACCCAGTACTTC. Its protein is CAIRTQAQETQYF.

The chain uses TRBV2 and TRBJ1-2; D remains ambiguous. Between the trimmed V and J ends, which lost 4 bases and 2 bases, there was a span of 5 bases. The CDR3 has 12 amino acids. The germline V gene has CDR1 SNHLY and CDR2 FYNNEI. The CDR3 DNA follows: TGTGCCAGCAGTGTGGAAAACTATGGCTACACCTTC. This translates into CASSVENYGYTF.

This chain uses TRBV12-5 with TRBJ2-3; the D is unclear. The V end lost 7 bases, the J end lost 2 bases, and 16 bases lay between the germline ends. CDR1 and CDR2 (germline): LGHNT, FRNRAP. The CDR3 is 15 residues long. CDR3 sequence (DNA): TGTGCTAGTGCTCTGTTAGCTGTTTACACAGATACGCAGTATTTT. Translating gives CASALLAVYTDTQYF.

There are many counts of this clonotype. The chain recombines TRBV7-2 with TRBJ1-1; D is uncertain. In germline, CDR1 is SGHTA, CDR2 FQGNSA. Trimming pared 5 bases from V and 1 base from J, leaving 14 bases between. This CDR3 has 15 amino acids. CDR3 protein: CASSPVSRRNTEAFF. DNA of the CDR3: TGTGCCAGCAGCCCGGTATCACGAAGGAACACTGAAGCTTTCTTT.

The chain uses TRBV12-3 or TRBV12-4 and TRBJ1-4; TRBD1 is a possible D gene (6 bases). The CDR3 sequence is 13 residues long. Deletions cut 6 bases from V and 8 bases from J, with 13 bases between. The CDR3 nucleotides read TGTGCCAGCAGACCCCGGACAGCCGAAAAACTGTTTTTT. It is translated as CASRPRTAEKLFF.

This clonotype was detected only a few times. The J gene is TRBJ2-1, the V gene TRBV24-1; D ambiguous. Germline V gene sequence: CDR1 KGHDR, CDR2 SFDVKD. The CDR3 runs 14 residues. V was cut by 5 bases and J by 4 bases, with 11 bases left in between. The CDR3 region is CATSGRPGYNEQFF. The CDR3 DNA reads TGTGCCACCAGTGGGAGACCCGGTTACAATGAGCAGTTCTTC.

At least ten counts were recorded for this clonotype. The rearrangement links TRBV11-2 to TRBJ2-5; D might be TRBD2 (6 bases). Trimming removed 5 bases at V and 3 bases at J, with 25 bases between. This CDR3 contains 18 residues. Germline V lookup: CDR1 SGHAT, CDR2 FQNNGV. CDR3: CASSPRVGTQRGKETQYF. CDR3 nucleotides: TGTGCCAGCAGCCCCCGGGTGGGGACTCAAAGGGGAAAAGAGACCCAGTACTTC.

This sequence joins TRBV7-2 and TRBJ1-2; TRBD1 is a possible D gene (5 bases). The CDR3 has 13 residues. Germline values: CDR1 SGHTA, CDR2 FQGNSA. Trimming left V 1 base short and J 4 bases short, with 7 bases between. The CDR3 here is CASSLGGVYGYTF. CDR3 DNA: TGTGCCAGCAGCTTAGGAGGGGTCTATGGCTACACCTTC. The entire variable domain, with the rest obtained from reference TRBV7-2 and TRBJ1-2, is as follows: GAGVSQSPSNKVTEKGKDVELRCDPISGHTALYWYRQSLGQGLEFLIYFQGNSAPDKSGLPSDRFSAERTGGSVSTLTIQRTQQEDSAVYLCASSLGGVYGYTFGSGTRLTVV.

As to this clonotype: One junction end does not reproduce the germline sequence, and a read error may be involved. The V and J genes are TRBV5-4 and TRBJ2-3; the match to TRBD1 covers 8 bases. CDR1 and CDR2 from the germline V gene are SGHNT and YYREEE (reference sequence). This CDR3 is 16 amino acids long. CDR3 DNA: TGTGCCATCAGCTTGGTGCGGACAGGGTGGACAGATACGCAGTATTTT. Translation gives CAISLVRTGWTDTQYF. Variable domain in full (rest from reference TRBV5-4 and TRBJ2-3): ETGVTQSPTHLIKTRGQQVTLRCSSQSGHNTVSWYQQALGQGPQFIFQYYREEENGRGNFPPRFSGLQFPNYSSELNVNALELDDSALYLCAISLVRTGWTDTQYFGPGTRLTVL.

The chain recombines TRBV6-2 or TRBV6-3 with TRBJ2-4, with D perhaps matching TRBD1 or TRBD2 (5 bases each). This CDR3 has 17 residues. From germline, CDR1 is MNHEY and CDR2 SVGEGT. Trimming stripped 2 bases from V and 6 bases from J, with 20 bases between. CDR3 sequence reads: CASSYEGTVSGGNIQYF. The CDR3 DNA sequence: TGTGCCAGCAGTTACGAGGGGACGGTTTCCGGAGGAAACATTCAGTACTTC.

This clonotype was detected only a few times. This chain links TRBV5-1 with TRBJ2-5; 9 bases are a match to TRBD2. Germline V gene data show CDR1 as SGHRS and CDR2 as YFSETQ. V was pared by 1 base and J by 4 bases, with 5 bases of the junction left unmatched. This CDR3 has 15 amino acids. In DNA, the CDR3 is TGCGCCAGCAGCTTGAGTCTAGCGGGGTCAGAGACCCAGTACTTC. Protein product: CASSLSLAGSETQYF.

This chain uses TRBV5-1 with TRBJ2-1; D gene ambiguous. V lost 0 bases, J lost 6 bases, and 10 bases lay in between. Looked up from germline, CDR1 is SGHRS and CDR2 is YFSETQ. This CDR3 comprises 14 residues. Here the CDR3 reads CASSLDPLSNEQFF. CDR3 coding DNA: TGCGCCAGCAGCTTGGACCCGCTGAGCAATGAGCAGTTCTTC.

The rearrangement joins TRBV14 to TRBJ2-2; D unresolved. CDR1 SGHDN and CDR2 FVKESK come from the germline V gene. V was clipped by 4 bases and J by 7 bases, with 16 bases between them. The CDR3 spans 15 residues. The CDR3, as DNA: TGTGCCAGCAGCCTCCTCACGGGCTTACACGGGGAGCTGTTTTTT. It codes for CASSLLTGLHGELFF.

About this clonotype itself: A read error may be the cause here, since a much bigger clone is one base away. The chain uses TRBV7-3 and TRBJ2-3, with D possibly TRBD1 on 8 matching bases. Germline V gene data show CDR1 as SGHTA and CDR2 as FQGTGA. CDR3 length: 14 amino acids. The CDR3 bases are TGTGCCAGCGGCTTAAACAGGGGGGGAGATACGCAGTATTTT. This translates into CASGLNRGGDTQYF.

This clonotype was detected a few times. The chain links TRBV5-5 to TRBJ2-7; tentative D call: TRBD2 (5 bases). Germline-derived CDR1 and CDR2 are SGHKS and YYEKEE (reference sequence). Trimming removed 2 bases at V and 2 bases at J, with 11 bases between. This CDR3 spans 14 amino acids. CDR3 sequence reads: CASSLEGLTYEQYV. For the CDR3, the DNA is TGTGCCAGCAGCTTAGAGGGCTTAACCTACGAGCAGTACGTC.

This clonotype was detected only a few times. The CDR3 nucleotides read TGTGCCAGCAGTGACTGGGACACCAAAAAGGCCGGGGAGCTGTTTTTT. Translation gives CASSDWDTKKAGELFF. The J gene is TRBJ2-2, the V gene TRBV6-4; weak D call: TRBD1 (6 bases). Germline lookup yields CDR1 MRHNA and CDR2 SNTAGT. The CDR3 extends over 16 amino acids. V was clipped by 1 base and J by 6 bases, with 15 bases between them.

This clonotype was recorded a few times. The chain combines TRBV5-1 with TRBJ2-5; 12 bases map to TRBD2. The germline CDR1 and CDR2 sequences are SGHRS and YFSETQ. The CDR3 length is 17 residues. V lost 0 bases to trimming and J lost 2 bases; unmatched junction nucleotides: 5. The DNA of the CDR3 is TGCGCCAGCAGCTTGGCCGGAACTAGCGGGGGGCAAGAGACCCAGTACTTC. Its protein is CASSLAGTSGGQETQYF.

This clonotype was counted between two and nine times. The rearrangement uses TRBV4-3 and TRBJ1-6; tentative D call: TRBD1 (5 bases). Germline CDR1 and CDR2: LGHNA and YSLEER. The CDR3 loop spans 18 amino acids. Trimming removed 1 base from V and 0 bases from J, with 13 bases in between. In DNA form, the CDR3 reads TGCGCCAGCAGCCAAGGGGGGTCAGGGAACTCCTATAATTCACCCCTCCACTTT. Amino acid sequence: CASSQGGSGNSYNSPLHF.

This clonotype has only a few counts. The chain is built from TRBV5-5 and TRBJ1-6; 7 bases map to TRBD1. The CDR3 has 14 residues. Looked up from germline, CDR1 is SGHKS and CDR2 is YYEKEE (reference sequence). V trimming: 5 bases; J trimming: 4 bases; junction bases outside the gene matches: 3. The CDR3 nucleotides are TGTGCCAGCAGACAACAGGGGTATAATTCACCCCTCCACTTT. Its protein is CASRQQGYNSPLHF.